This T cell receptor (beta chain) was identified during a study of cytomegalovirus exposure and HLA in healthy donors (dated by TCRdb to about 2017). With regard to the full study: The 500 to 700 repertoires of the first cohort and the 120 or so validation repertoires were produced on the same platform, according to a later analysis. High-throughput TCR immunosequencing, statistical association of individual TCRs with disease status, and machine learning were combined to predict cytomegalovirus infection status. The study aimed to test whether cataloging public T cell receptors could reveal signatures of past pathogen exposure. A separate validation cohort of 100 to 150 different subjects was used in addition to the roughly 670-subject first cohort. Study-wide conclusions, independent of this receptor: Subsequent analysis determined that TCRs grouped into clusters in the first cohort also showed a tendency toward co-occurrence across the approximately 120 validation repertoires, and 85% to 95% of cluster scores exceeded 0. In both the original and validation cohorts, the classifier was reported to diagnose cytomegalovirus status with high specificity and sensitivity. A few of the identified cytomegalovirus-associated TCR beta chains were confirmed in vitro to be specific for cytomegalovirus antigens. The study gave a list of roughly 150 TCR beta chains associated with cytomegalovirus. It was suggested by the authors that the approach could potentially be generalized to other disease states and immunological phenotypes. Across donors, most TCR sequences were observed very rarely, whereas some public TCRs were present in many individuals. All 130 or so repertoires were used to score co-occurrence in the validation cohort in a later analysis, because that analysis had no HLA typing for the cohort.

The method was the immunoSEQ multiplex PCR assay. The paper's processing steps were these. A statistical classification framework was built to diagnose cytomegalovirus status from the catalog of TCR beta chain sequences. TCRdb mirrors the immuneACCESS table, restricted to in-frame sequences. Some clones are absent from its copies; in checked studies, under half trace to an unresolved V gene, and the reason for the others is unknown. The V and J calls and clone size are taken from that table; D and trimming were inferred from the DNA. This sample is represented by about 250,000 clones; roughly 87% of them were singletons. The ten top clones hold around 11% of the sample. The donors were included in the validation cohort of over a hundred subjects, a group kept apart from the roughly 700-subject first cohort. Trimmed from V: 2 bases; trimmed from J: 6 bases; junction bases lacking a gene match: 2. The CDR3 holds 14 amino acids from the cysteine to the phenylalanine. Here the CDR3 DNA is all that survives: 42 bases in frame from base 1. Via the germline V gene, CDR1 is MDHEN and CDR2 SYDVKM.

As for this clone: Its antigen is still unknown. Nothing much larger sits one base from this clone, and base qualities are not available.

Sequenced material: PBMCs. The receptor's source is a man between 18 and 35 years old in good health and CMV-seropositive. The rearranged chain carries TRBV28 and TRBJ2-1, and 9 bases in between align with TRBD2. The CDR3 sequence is CASSLRAGGNEQFF. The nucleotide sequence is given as TGTGCCAGCAGTTTACGAGCGGGAGGCAATGAGCAGTTCTTC.